A selection of T cell receptor beta chains follows, all from one sample in a study of T-cell reconstitution after alpha-beta-depleted transplantation in children. TCRdb used MiXCR to reprocess the PCR reads, holding one entry per CDR3 protein. The table records about 830,000 distinct CDR3 sequences, roughly 15% of them present only once. This specimen consisted of PBMCs, mostly from graft donor cells, obtained 360 days after TCRalphabeta/CD19-depleted stem cell transplant. All receptors come from a male patient younger than 18 who had a stem cell transplant for acute lymphoblastic leukemia, so the T cells may come from the graft donor. CDR3s include the opening cysteine and the closing phenylalanine or tryptophan. The order of the fields is clone size, J gene, D gene, V gene, CDR3 DNA, CDR3 protein. A D gene is named only where the DNA matches it firmly. Some rows have no size entry. The others give once, few or many, or a class for an expanded clone.

few,TRBJ2-1,NA,TRBV6-1,TGTGCCAGCAGTGATCTGGGGAATGAGCAGTTCTTC,CASSDLGNEQFF
NA,TRBJ2-7,NA,TRBV20-1,TGCAGTGCTAGGTACTCGGTTGTCCCCCACGAGCAGTACTTC,CSARYSVVPHEQYF
once,TRBJ1-6,NA,TRBV11-2,TGTGCCAGCAGCAAGGACTGGAATTCACCCCTCCACTTT,CASSKDWNSPLHF
NA,TRBJ2-7,TRBD2,TRBV20-1,TGCAGTGCTAGTGTACGGGCTAGCGGGAGGTTACCCTACGAGCAGTACTTC,CSASVRASGRLPYEQYF
few,TRBJ1-5,NA,TRBV6-1,TGTGCCAGCAGCCTCCGGGGGGGCTGGAGCAATCAGCCCCAGCATTTT,CASSLRGGWSNQPQHF
NA,TRBJ1-1,NA,TRBV11-2,TGTGCCAGCAGCTTAGGGATACTGGGGGGGTACACTGAAGCTTTCTTT,CASSLGILGGYTEAFF
NA,TRBJ2-7,NA,TRBV4-1,TGCGCCAGCAGCCAAAGCGGCCAGGGGTGGTATTACGAGCAGTACTTC,CASSQSGQGWYYEQYF
NA,TRBJ1-2,NA,TRBV12-3/TRBV12-4,TGTGCCAGCGCCCCGGGACTCTGGAGCTACACCTTC,CASAPGLWSYTF
NA,TRBJ1-2,NA,TRBV7-9,TGTGCCAGCAGCTTAGTGGCTTCGTGGCAAGTGGCCGATGGCTACACCTTC,CASSLVASWQVADGYTF
NA,TRBJ2-7,NA,TRBV7-8,TGTGCCAGCAGCTTGTCATCCGGGGGAAGTTCCTACGAGCAGTACTTC,CASSLSSGGSSYEQYF
NA,TRBJ1-3,NA,TRBV5-1,TGCGCCAGCAGCTTGGAAACGGTCTCTGGAAACACCATATATTTT,CASSLETVSGNTIYF
few,TRBJ2-5,TRBD1,TRBV2,TGTGCCAGCAGACAGGGGAAAACACAAGAGACCCAGTACTTC,CASRQGKTQETQYF
few,TRBJ2-7,NA,TRBV12-3/TRBV12-4,TGTGCCAGCAGTTCGGTAGACGAGCAGTACTTC,CASSSVDEQYF
NA,TRBJ2-3,NA,TRBV5-1,TGCGCCAGCAGCTTCCTGAACGCGGGGCTCTACGCCACCCCAGATACGCAGTATTTT,CASSFLNAGLYATPDTQYF
few,TRBJ2-5,TRBD2,TRBV4-1,TGCGCCAGCAGCCCAACTCCTTCAAGCGGGAGGGCCCGAGAGACCCAGTACTTC,CASSPTPSSGRARETQYF
NA,TRBJ2-2,TRBD2,TRBV12-3/TRBV12-4,TGTGCCAGCAGACCTCTCTCGGGACTACCCAACACCGGGGAGCTGTTTTTT,CASRPLSGLPNTGELFF